This entry lists 9 T cell receptor beta chains sequenced from one sample in a study of blood T cells in healthy people across ages. Sample-barcoded 5' priming and a J-beta primer mix drove a second PCR of about 7 to 11 cycles. A single record per CDR3 protein comes from TCRdb applying MiXCR to the 5' RACE reads. The sample lists 590,000 or so distinct CDR3 sequences, about 30% occurring once. Sequenced material: blood. The receptors here all came from a woman older than 75 in good health.

This clonotype was seen many times. The chain joins TRBV2 to TRBJ2-3, with 7 bases matching TRBD2. This CDR3 comprises 18 residues. The V segment lost 5 bases and the J segment 3 bases; nucleotides outside the gene matches: 17. Germline CDR1 SNHLY, CDR2 FYNNEI. CDR3 region: CASSQKGGTHGRTDTQYF. DNA of the CDR3: TGTGCCAGCAGTCAAAAAGGCGGGACTCACGGGAGGACAGATACGCAGTATTTT.

This clonotype was observed at least ten times. The DNA for the CDR3 is TGTGCCAGCACCGGGCGCCGATACGAGCAGTACTTC. As protein: CASTGRRYEQYF. The J gene is TRBJ2-7, the V gene TRBV6-1; D is undetermined. The CDR3 runs 12 residues. Trimming took 7 bases from V and 4 from J, leaving 11 bases between them. Germline lookup yields CDR1 MNHNS and CDR2 SASEGT.

The V gene is TRBV5-6, the J gene TRBJ2-1; 8 bases are shared with TRBD2. From germline, CDR1 is SGHDT and CDR2 YYEEEE. This CDR3 has 20 residues. With V trimmed by 6 bases and J by 0 bases, 20 bases remained unmatched. The CDR3 loop reads CASNSWWGETSASSYNEQFF. CDR3 DNA sequence: TGTGCCAGCAACTCCTGGTGGGGGGAGACTAGCGCGAGCTCCTACAATGAGCAGTTCTTC.

This clonotype was seen at least ten times. The chain has TRBV20-1 and TRBJ2-3, with D hard to call. This CDR3 region has 10 residues. Trimming removed 6 bases at V and 6 bases at J, with 7 bases between. Germline V gene lookup returns CDR1 DFQATT and CDR2 SNEGSKA (reference sequence). CDR3 coding DNA: TGCAGTGCGGCGACGGATACGCAGTATTTT. This sequence encodes CSAATDTQYF.

The chain combines TRBV2 with TRBJ1-2, with TRBD1 matching 7 bases. Germline assignment: CDR1 SNHLY and CDR2 FYNNEI. The CDR3 loop spans 15 amino acids. Germline trimming cut 0 bases from V and 7 bases from J; bases unmatched to any gene: 8. The CDR3 protein is CASSEAKGAAAGYTF. The DNA for the CDR3 is TGTGCCAGCAGTGAAGCGAAGGGGGCAGCTGCTGGCTACACCTTC.

The V and J genes are TRBV7-2 and TRBJ2-7; tentatively, D is TRBD1 (6 bases). Germline V gives CDR1 SGHTA, CDR2 FQGNSA. The V end lost 8 bases, the J end lost 1 base, and 30 bases lay between the germline ends. The CDR3 covers 19 residues. The CDR3 DNA sequence: TGTGCCAGCTCTCTACTACCCCCACACGTGGACAGTAAATCCTACGAGCAGTACTTC. This translates into CASSLLPPHVDSKSYEQYF.

V usage is TRBV10-2 and J usage is TRBJ2-1, with unresolved D. Trimming left V 2 bases short and J 7 bases short, with 6 bases between. This CDR3 has 12 residues. The germline CDR1 and CDR2 sequences are WSHSY and SAAADI. The CDR3 DNA reads TGCGCCAGCAGTGAGCGGATGAATGAGCAGTTCTTC. Amino acid sequence: CASSERMNEQFF.

The V and J genes are TRBV24-1 and TRBJ2-1; 15 positions agree with TRBD2. The closer fit of TRBJ2-7 to the DNA end suggests the J call may be wrong. From germline, CDR1 is KGHDR and CDR2 SFDVKD. The CDR3 loop spans 17 amino acids. The DNA of the CDR3 is TGTGCCACCAGTGACGGGACTAGCGGGGGGACCTACAATGAGCAGTACTTC. It translates to CATSDGTSGGTYNEQYF.

Note on this clonotype: A much bigger clone sits one base away, suggesting this may be a read error. The chain carries TRBV10-3 and TRBJ1-2; D unresolved. The CDR3 loop spans 13 amino acids. Germline V gene data show CDR1 as ENHRY and CDR2 as SYGVKD. The CDR3 loop is CAISQHDNYGHTF. CDR3 DNA: TGTGCCATCAGTCAGCACGATAACTATGGCCACACCTTC.